The entry that follows covers one T cell receptor (beta chain) sequence. The CDR3 extends over 15 amino acids. Germline V gene data show CDR1 as SGHKS and CDR2 as YYEKEE (reference sequence). V gave up 5 bases and J gave up 0 bases, with 12 bases separating them. This sample is drawn from a study of long-term antiretroviral therapy in people with HIV. At the survey level, the v3.0 immunoSEQ assay was run. Generated by immunoSEQ multiplex PCR, the TCRdb table keeps only in-frame clones and is missing some. Of around 34,000 clones in the sample, about four fifths are singletons; the top ten hold approximately 3.7%.

Sequencing used unsorted PBMCs, obtained 3 years after starting antiretroviral therapy. The V call is TRBV5-5, the J call TRBJ2-1, with D unresolved. This TCR derives from a man aged 50-59 years with HIV. This chain's CDR3 is CASSPGRSSYNEQFF. CDR3 bases: TGTGCCAGCAGTCCTGGACGGAGCTCCTACAATGAGCAGTTCTTC.